The next 9 T cell receptor beta chains were all read from a single sample in a study of blood T cell repertoires in COVID-19. Here immunoSEQ multiplex PCR was the method, and the copy in TCRdb shows in-frame clones only, minus some. This sample has some 240,000 clones, with 82% found just once. Material for sequencing was peripheral blood. These receptors all stem from a woman aged 60-70 years with active or convalescent COVID-19.

This clone was recorded a few times. CDR3 coding DNA: TGCGCCAGCAGCCAAGTGGCAGGGGGCGACTATAATTCACCCCTCCACTTT. Amino acid sequence: CASSQVAGGDYNSPLHF. The V call is TRBV4-3, the J call TRBJ1-6; TRBD1 matches at 8 bases. Germline loops: CDR1 LGHNA, CDR2 YSLEER. The CDR3 sequence is 17 residues long. V lost 1 base and J lost 3; bases outside the gene matches: 5.

This sequence joins TRBV9 and TRBJ1-2, with TRBD1 matching 9 bases. CDR3 length equals 14 residues. Germline CDR1 and CDR2: SGDLS and YYNGEE. CDR3 in amino acids: CAEGTGMGNYGYTF. In nucleotides, the CDR3 is TGTGCAGAGGGGACAGGGATGGGTAACTATGGCTACACCTTC. Based on the CDR3 plus reference TRBV9 and TRBJ1-2, the full variable domain is DSGVTQTPKHLITATGQRVTLRCSPRSGDLSVYWYQQSLDQGLQFLIQYYNGEERAKGNILERFSAQQFPDLHSELNLSSLELGDSALYFCAEGTGMGNYGYTFGSGTRLTVV.

This clone turned up a few times. The genes are TRBV7-9 and TRBJ1-1; weak D call: TRBD1 (6 bases). The CDR3 consists of 14 residues. CDR1 and CDR2 from the germline V gene are SEHNR and FQNEAQ (reference sequence). The V end was cut by 5 bases, the J end by 5 bases, with 15 bases between. The CDR3 bases are TGTGCCAGCAGCAAGAAACAGGGCTTGACTGAAGCTTTCTTT. Amino acids: CASSKKQGLTEAFF.

The chain recombines TRBV29-1 with TRBJ2-3; 9 bases agree with TRBD2. Trimming took 7 bases from V and 4 from J; bases not matched to a gene: 18. The germline CDR1 and CDR2 sequences are SQVTM and ANQGSEA. The CDR3 spans 17 residues. CDR3 protein: CSAQDGGLAGRADTQYF. CDR3 in DNA: TGCAGCGCTCAAGATGGAGGGCTAGCGGGGCGGGCAGATACGCAGTATTTT.

V and J are TRBV19 and TRBJ2-4; TRBD1 might be the D (5 bases). This CDR3 has 15 residues. CDR1 LNHDA and CDR2 SQIVND come from the germline V gene (reference sequence). Trimming took 2 bases from V and 7 from J, leaving 15 bases between them. The CDR3 DNA reads TGTGCCAGTAGTATATATTTTGGGAAGGGGAACATTCAGTACTTC. It encodes CASSIYFGKGNIQYF.

This clone turned up a few times. The V call is TRBV18, the J call TRBJ1-2; tentatively, D is TRBD1 (5 bases). This CDR3 is 13 amino acids long. Trimming left V 9 bases short and J 4 bases short, with 15 bases between. From germline, CDR1 is KGHSH and CDR2 LQKENI. This CDR3 reads CASSGGNTYGYTF. The CDR3 region has the DNA TGTGCCAGTTCCGGGGGTAATACCTATGGCTACACCTTC.

V gene TRBV19 combines with J gene TRBJ2-7; 10 bases align to TRBD1. Germline CDR1 reads LNHDA; CDR2 reads SQIVND (reference sequence). This CDR3 contains 15 residues. V dropped 3 bases and J dropped 2; count of bases not matched to a gene: 4. The CDR3 sequence: CASSMPGQGTYEQYF. CDR3 nucleotide sequence: TGTGCCAGTAGTATGCCGGGACAGGGGACCTACGAGCAGTACTTC. The full variable domain, completed using reference TRBV19 and TRBJ2-7, is DGGITQSPKYLFRKEGQNVTLSCEQNLNHDAMYWYRQDPGQGLRLIYYSQIVNDFQKGDIAEGYSVSREKKESFPLTVTSAQKNPTAFYLCASSMPGQGTYEQYFGPGTRLTVT.

The V gene is TRBV7-2, the J gene TRBJ1-6; tentative D call: TRBD1 (6 bases). Germline V lookup: CDR1 SGHTA, CDR2 FQGNSA. V shed 5 bases and J shed 0 bases, with 11 bases lying between them. CDR3 length: 16 amino acids. The CDR3 coding sequence is TGTGCCAGCAGCCTCCGGGACATCTCCTATAATTCACCCCTCCACTTT. It is translated as CASSLRDISYNSPLHF.

The rearrangement joins TRBV9 to TRBJ1-3; D is possibly TRBD1 (5 bases). The CDR3 is 16 residues long. V was trimmed by 0 bases and J by 3 bases, leaving 13 bases between them. Looked up from germline, CDR1 is SGDLS and CDR2 is YYNGEE. Here the CDR3 DNA reads TGTGCCAGCAGCGTAGGTCAGGGCCTAGGTGGAAACACCATATATTTT. This codes for CASSVGQGLGGNTIYF.